This passage covers 23 T cell receptor beta chains from one sample sequenced in a study of T cell repertoires in cytomegalovirus infection. TCRdb re-called the reads through MiXCR, storing one row per CDR3 protein. The data contain roughly 920,000 distinct CDR3 sequences, 30% to 40% of them singletons. Antigens of these TCRs are unknown. Sequencing used cultured CD8+ T cells from PBMCs, obtained from culture after CMV antigen stimulation. These receptors all come from a human donor in good health (CMV status not recorded). Some clones in this sample may be carry-over from other donors' samples.

This clonotype was counted a few times. The chain joins TRBV12-3 or TRBV12-4 to TRBJ1-1; D is ambiguous. This CDR3 has 14 residues. The ends were cut back, 1 base at V and 4 bases at J, with 10 bases in the middle. CDR3 sequence reads: CASSLVGVTTEAFF. The CDR3 DNA sequence: TGTGCCAGCAGTTTAGTCGGGGTGACCACTGAAGCTTTCTTT.

The chain uses TRBV6-2 or TRBV6-3 and TRBJ2-1; D is possibly TRBD2 (5 bases). Germline V gene sequence: CDR1 MNHEY, CDR2 SVGEGT. The CDR3 consists of 13 residues. V lost 5 bases to trimming and J lost 4 bases, with 9 bases between them. The CDR3 sequence is CASSHRDYNEQFF. CDR3 in DNA: TGTGCCAGCAGTCACCGGGATTACAATGAGCAGTTCTTC.

In this sample, this clonotype turned up many times. J is TRBJ1-2 and V is TRBV7-9; D gene uncertain. Trimming removed 0 bases at V and 8 bases at J, with 16 bases between. This CDR3 region has 15 residues. Germline values: CDR1 SEHNR, CDR2 FQNEAQ (reference sequence). The CDR3 DNA reads TGTGCCAGCAGCTTAGCATCGCAGGCAGCGGGGGGCTACACCTTC. It is translated as CASSLASQAAGGYTF.

The rearrangement joins TRBV7-6 to TRBJ1-6; unclear D gene. The CDR3 has 16 amino acids. V shed 5 bases and J shed 0 bases, with 11 bases lying between them. Germline values: CDR1 SGHVS, CDR2 FNYEAQ. For the CDR3, the DNA is TGTGCCAGCAGCAGTGAGCCGAGCTCCTATAATTCACCCCTCCACTTT. Protein sequence: CASSSEPSSYNSPLHF.

The CDR3 sequence: CASSLARGRPYNEQFF. The CDR3 DNA follows: TGTGCCAGCAGCTTAGCGCGGGGGCGACCCTACAATGAGCAGTTCTTC. V and J are TRBV7-6 and TRBJ2-1, with a weak D call TRBD2 (7 bases). The germline V and J ends were trimmed by 0 bases and 2 bases, with 11 bases remaining between them. CDR1 is SGHVS and CDR2 is FNYEAQ in the germline V gene. The CDR3 runs 16 residues.

The chain joins TRBV7-9 to TRBJ1-4; no definite D call. This CDR3 is 13 amino acids long. The germline CDR1 and CDR2 sequences are SEHNR and FQNEAQ (reference sequence). Deletions cut 8 bases from V and 6 bases from J, with 13 bases between. CDR3 sequence (DNA): TGTGCCAGCCTCGACGGAATGGATGAAAAACTGTTTTTT. The encoded protein is CASLDGMDEKLFF.

A note on this clonotype: No DNA is shown, since the ends of the CDR3 on it are uncertain; the CDR3 is the one TCRdb lists. This chain connects TRBV6-2 or TRBV6-3 to TRBJ1-4; TRBD1, as called in the table, went unchecked against the DNA. Germline CDR1 MNHEY, CDR2 SVGEGT. The CDR3 spans 15 amino acids, including both terminal residues. The CDR3 spells CASTSDRVDNEKLFF.

The chain joins TRBV4-1 to TRBJ2-7; D is ambiguous. The germline gives CDR1 MGHRA, CDR2 YSYEKL. V lost 4 bases, J lost 5 bases, and 18 bases lay in between. The CDR3 sequence is 15 residues long. CDR3 amino acids: CASSPSVFPGDEQYF. CDR3 nucleotide sequence: TGCGCCAGCAGCCCCAGCGTATTCCCAGGCGACGAGCAGTACTTC.

This clonotype appeared many times. The chain links TRBV7-8 to TRBJ2-3; 8 bases agree with TRBD2. The germline gives CDR1 SGHVS, CDR2 FQNEAQ. The J segment lost 2 bases and the V segment lost 8 bases, leaving 3 bases of the junction unmatched. This CDR3 comprises 13 residues. CDR3 amino acids: CASAGGNTDTQYF. In nucleotides, the CDR3 is TGTGCCAGCGCGGGGGGTAACACAGATACGCAGTATTTT.

V gene TRBV5-4 combines with J gene TRBJ2-2; 12 nucleotides match TRBD1. V lost 4 bases and J lost 7; bases outside the gene matches: 5. Germline CDR1 SGHNT, CDR2 YYREEE (reference sequence). The length of the CDR3 is 15 residues. The CDR3 sequence: CASSRDRGQSGELFF. The CDR3 DNA reads TGTGCCAGCAGCCGGGACAGGGGGCAGAGCGGGGAGCTGTTTTTT.

This clonotype turned up a few times. This chain joins TRBV27 and TRBJ1-1; D gene uncertain. This CDR3 comprises 16 residues. Trimming removed 1 base at V and 0 bases at J, with 12 bases between. The germline V gene has CDR1 MNHEY and CDR2 SMNVEV (reference sequence). The CDR3 nucleotides read TGTGCCAGCAGTTTATTAGTCCCCGGGGTGAACACTGAAGCTTTCTTT. Its translation is CASSLLVPGVNTEAFF.

Many counts were recorded for this clonotype. The chain has TRBV7-6 and TRBJ1-5; TRBD1 matches 8 bases. This CDR3 region has 14 residues. V was pared by 5 bases and J by 6 bases, with 6 bases of the junction left unmatched. The germline V gene encodes CDR1 SGHVS and CDR2 FNYEAQ. The CDR3 nucleotides read TGTGCCAGCAGCCCCGACAGGGGAGTTCAGCCCCAGCATTTT. Its translation: CASSPDRGVQPQHF.

The sample holds many counts of this clonotype. V usage is TRBV7-2 and J usage is TRBJ2-3; 10 bases fit TRBD1. The V and J ends lost 5 bases and 4 bases, in that order; junction bases with no gene match: 18. CDR1 SGHTA and CDR2 FQGNSA come from the germline V gene. This CDR3 is built from 19 residues. The CDR3 reads CASSLPGGTGDVAPDTQYF. The DNA for the CDR3 is TGTGCCAGCAGCCTCCCGGGTGGGACAGGGGATGTTGCACCAGATACGCAGTATTTT.

V usage is TRBV6-1 and J usage is TRBJ1-2, with D possibly being TRBD1 (6 bases). CDR1 is MNHNS and CDR2 is SASEGT in the germline V gene. Trimming took 5 bases from V and 4 from J, leaving 23 bases between them. This CDR3 has 17 residues. The CDR3 here is CASSYPPGQIGSYGYTF. The CDR3 DNA is TGTGCCAGCAGTTACCCACCCGGACAGATTGGGAGCTATGGCTACACCTTC.

This clonotype has a count of ten or more. The chain employs TRBV27 and TRBJ1-1; 8 nucleotides match TRBD1. Germline V gives CDR1 MNHEY, CDR2 SMNVEV (reference sequence). With V trimmed by 6 bases and J by 0 bases, 0 bases remained unmatched. The CDR3 is 13 residues long. CDR3 DNA: TGTGCCAGCAGGACAGGGGTGAACACTGAAGCTTTCTTT. This translates into CASRTGVNTEAFF.

The chain joins TRBV13 to TRBJ2-2; D remains unclear. V lost 0 bases to trimming and J lost 11 bases, with 7 bases between them. CDR3 size: 12 residues. Germline CDR1 and CDR2: PRHDT and FYEKMQ (reference sequence). The CDR3 protein is CASSLGGNELFF. Here the CDR3 DNA reads TGTGCCAGCAGCTTAGGAGGAAATGAGCTGTTTTTT.

This clonotype was counted a few times. The chain links TRBV6-6 to TRBJ1-3; a weak D match, TRBD1 (6 bases). Germline V CDR1 and CDR2: MNHNY, SVGAGI (reference sequence). Trimming shortened V by 1 base and J by 3 bases, and 10 bases separated the two germline ends. The CDR3 loop spans 15 amino acids. CDR3 residues: CASSYYRERGNTIYF. Here the CDR3 DNA reads TGTGCCAGCAGTTACTACAGGGAACGTGGAAACACCATATATTTT.

The table lists this clonotype with a few counts. J is TRBJ2-2 and V is TRBV6-5; D ambiguous. The V end was cut by 4 bases, the J end by 2 bases, with 11 bases between. Per the germline V gene, CDR1 is MNHEY and CDR2 is SVGAGI. This CDR3 contains 15 residues. CDR3 protein: CASSSGSRNTGELFF. The CDR3, as DNA: TGTGCCAGCAGTTCCGGCAGCCGAAACACCGGGGAGCTGTTTTTT.

This clonotype has more than one count but fewer than ten. The chain recombines TRBV4-1 with TRBJ1-6, with unresolved D. Deletions cut 7 bases from V and 1 base from J, with 11 bases between. This CDR3 has 15 residues. The germline V gene encodes CDR1 MGHRA and CDR2 YSYEKL. The CDR3 nucleotides read TGCGCCAGCAAAAGAGGAGGGTCCTATAATTCACCCCTCCACTTT. This translates into CASKRGGSYNSPLHF.

This chain uses TRBV9 with TRBJ1-2; no clear D gene. Trimming took off 1 base at V and 3 bases at J, with 16 bases between the two ends. The CDR3 has 16 residues. CDR1 SGDLS and CDR2 YYNGEE come from the germline V gene. CDR3 amino acids: CASSVLGVPRDYGYTF. Here the CDR3 DNA reads TGTGCCAGCAGCGTATTGGGAGTACCCCGGGACTATGGCTACACCTTC.

The chain recombines TRBV7-9 with TRBJ1-2; 8 bases fit TRBD1. The CDR3 loop spans 17 amino acids. V dropped 11 bases and J dropped 0; count of bases not matched to a gene: 17. Germline lookup yields CDR1 SEHNR and CDR2 FQNEAQ (reference sequence). The CDR3 here is CAGEPLGPDRANYGYTF. The DNA of the CDR3 is TGTGCCGGGGAACCGCTAGGTCCGGACAGGGCTAACTATGGCTACACCTTC.

This clonotype is a singleton in its sample. This chain joins TRBV6-1 and TRBJ2-1, with TRBD2 matching 11 bases. The CDR3 covers 18 residues. The junction had 11 bases not matched to a gene; V was cut back by 5 bases and J by 2 bases. The germline CDR1 and CDR2 sequences are MNHNS and SASEGT. The CDR3 reads CASSWGSGSGGAYNEQFF. The CDR3 DNA reads as TGTGCCAGCAGTTGGGGTTCCGGTAGCGGGGGGGCCTACAATGAGCAGTTCTTC.

V gene TRBV27 combines with J gene TRBJ2-3; D unclear. Trimming pared 3 bases from V and 2 bases from J, leaving 15 bases between. Germline-derived CDR1 and CDR2 are MNHEY and SMNVEV (reference sequence). The CDR3 length is 16 residues. The CDR3 DNA follows: TGTGCCAGCAGTTTGCCCGCTACCCACCTCACAGATACGCAGTATTTT. Amino acids: CASSLPATHLTDTQYF.